These 9 T cell receptor beta chains were sequenced from one sample in a study of early stage breast cancer tumors. Sequencing used immunoSEQ multiplex PCR; TCRdb keeps in-frame clones, though not all of them. The top ten clones hold 7.5% to 9.5% of a sample with over 25,000 clones, less than 75% of them seen once. Material: breast tumor tissue. The receptors here all came from a person aged 45 to 59 with breast cancer.

This clone was detected once. The rearrangement joins TRBV19 to TRBJ2-7; TRBD2 might be the D (5 bases). The CDR3 has 13 residues. Germline CDR1 reads LNHDA; CDR2 reads SQIVND (reference sequence). The germline V and J ends were trimmed by 8 bases and 0 bases, with 11 bases remaining between them. CDR3 in amino acids: CASQAGNSYEQYF. The CDR3, as DNA: TGTGCCAGTCAGGCCGGGAACTCCTACGAGCAGTACTTC.

V gene TRBV7-2 combines with J gene TRBJ2-5, with a weak D call TRBD2 (6 bases). The germline CDR1 and CDR2 sequences are SGHTA and FQGNSA. The V end was cut by 5 bases, the J end by 4 bases, with 17 bases between. This CDR3 has 15 residues. The CDR3 bases are TGTGCCAGCAGCCTATCTCGGGGAGGTTCAGAGACCCAGTACTTC. Its protein is CASSLSRGGSETQYF.

The chain combines TRBV5-1 with TRBJ1-1, with D possibly TRBD1 on 6 matching bases. The V end lost 4 bases, the J end lost 5 bases, and 15 bases lay between the germline ends. This CDR3 is 14 amino acids long. The germline gives CDR1 SGHRS, CDR2 YFSETQ. CDR3 sequence reads: CASSPGVMSTEAFF. CDR3 bases: TGCGCCAGCAGCCCAGGGGTTATGAGTACTGAAGCTTTCTTT.

The chain couples TRBV7-9 to TRBJ2-7, with D perhaps matching TRBD2 (6 bases). V was shortened by 1 base and J by 3 bases, with 10 bases between the two germline ends. The CDR3 consists of 14 residues. CDR1 is SEHNR, CDR2 FQNEAQ, per germline (reference sequence). The CDR3 nucleotides are TGTGCCAGCAGCTTAGGGGGGGTCCGCTACGAGCAGTACTTC. It is translated as CASSLGGVRYEQYF.

This clone is a singleton in its sample. The chain links TRBV5-1 to TRBJ2-7; the match to TRBD2 covers 14 bases. Germline V lookup: CDR1 SGHRS, CDR2 YFSETQ. After removal of 2 bases from V and 3 bases from J, the junction contained 4 bases not matched to a gene. The CDR3 spans 16 residues. The CDR3 DNA is TGCGCCAGCAGCTTCGGGACTAGCGGGAGTGGCTACGAGCAGTACTTC. Its protein is CASSFGTSGSGYEQYF.

This clone was observed a handful of times. The chain combines TRBV7-9 with TRBJ1-1, with 11 bases that match TRBD1. Germline CDR1 SEHNR, CDR2 FQNEAQ (reference sequence). J gave up 9 bases and V 5 bases, and 5 bases lay outside the gene matches. The CDR3 is 13 residues long. The CDR3 sequence: CASSPGQGEKAFF. The DNA of the CDR3 is TGTGCCAGCAGCCCGGGACAGGGGGAAAAAGCTTTCTTT.

The gene calls are TRBV28 and TRBJ1-5; D remains ambiguous. The CDR3 has 17 residues. From germline, CDR1 is MDHEN and CDR2 SYDVKM. Trimming pared 1 base from V and 0 bases from J, leaving 13 bases between. The CDR3 reads CASSLLRTTISNQPQHF. CDR3 in DNA: TGTGCCAGCAGTTTATTGCGGACTACGATTAGCAATCAGCCCCAGCATTTT.

The V and J genes are TRBV2 and TRBJ2-5; no clear D. The ends were cut back, 8 bases at V and 1 base at J, with 11 bases in the middle. Germline V gene sequence: CDR1 SNHLY, CDR2 FYNNEI. The CDR3 loop spans 13 amino acids. CDR3 sequence reads: CASVARTQETQYF. In nucleotides, the CDR3 is TGTGCCAGCGTCGCAAGAACCCAAGAGACCCAGTACTTC.

This sequence joins TRBV15 and TRBJ1-1; 8 bases agree with TRBD1. CDR3 length: 13 residues. Trimming cost V 0 bases and J 9 bases; bases outside gene matches: 3. The germline V gene has CDR1 LNHNV and CDR2 YYDKDF (reference sequence). The CDR3 sequence: CATSRDDRGKAFF. DNA of the CDR3: TGTGCCACCAGCAGAGATGACAGGGGTAAAGCTTTCTTT.